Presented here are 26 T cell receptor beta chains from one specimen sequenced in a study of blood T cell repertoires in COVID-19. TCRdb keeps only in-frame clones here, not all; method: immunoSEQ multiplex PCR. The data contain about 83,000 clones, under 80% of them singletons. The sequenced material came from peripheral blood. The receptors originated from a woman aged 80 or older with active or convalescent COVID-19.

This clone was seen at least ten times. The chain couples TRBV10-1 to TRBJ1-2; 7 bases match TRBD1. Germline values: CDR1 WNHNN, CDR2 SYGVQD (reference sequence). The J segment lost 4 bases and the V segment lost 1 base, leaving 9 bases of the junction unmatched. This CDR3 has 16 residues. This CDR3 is CASSEWRVRGAYGYTF. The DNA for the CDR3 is TGCGCCAGCAGTGAGTGGCGGGTCAGGGGGGCCTATGGCTACACCTTC.

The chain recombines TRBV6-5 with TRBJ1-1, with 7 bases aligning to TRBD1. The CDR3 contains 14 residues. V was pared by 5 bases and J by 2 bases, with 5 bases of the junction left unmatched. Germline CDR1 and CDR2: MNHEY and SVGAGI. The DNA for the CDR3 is TGTGCCAGCAGTCGTCAGGGGGACAACACTGAAGCTTTCTTT. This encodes CASSRQGDNTEAFF.

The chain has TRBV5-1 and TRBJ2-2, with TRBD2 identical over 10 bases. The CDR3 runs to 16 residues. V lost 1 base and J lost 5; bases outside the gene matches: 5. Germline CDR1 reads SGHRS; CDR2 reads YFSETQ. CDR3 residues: CASSLQRGGLTGELFF. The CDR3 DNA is TGCGCCAGCAGCTTGCAGCGGGGGGGCCTTACCGGGGAGCTGTTTTTT.

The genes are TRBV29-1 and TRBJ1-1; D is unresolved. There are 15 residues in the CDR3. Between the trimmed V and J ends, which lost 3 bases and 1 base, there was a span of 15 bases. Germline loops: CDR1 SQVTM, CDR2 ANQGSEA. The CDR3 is CSVDLIGRGNTEAFF. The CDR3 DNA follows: TGCAGCGTTGACCTAATAGGACGGGGGAACACTGAAGCTTTCTTT.

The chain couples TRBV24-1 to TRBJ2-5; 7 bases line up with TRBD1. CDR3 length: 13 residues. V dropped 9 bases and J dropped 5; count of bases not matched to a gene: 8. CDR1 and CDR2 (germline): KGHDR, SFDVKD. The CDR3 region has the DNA TGTGCCACCCTTGAGGGGGCACGTGAGACCCAGTACTTC. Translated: CATLEGARETQYF.

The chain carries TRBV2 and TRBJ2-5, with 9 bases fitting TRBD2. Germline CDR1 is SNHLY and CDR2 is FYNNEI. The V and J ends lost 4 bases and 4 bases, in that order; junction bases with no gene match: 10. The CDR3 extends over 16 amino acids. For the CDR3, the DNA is TGTGCCAGCAGTGTAGAAGCGGGGGGCCGGGTAGAGACCCAGTACTTC. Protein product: CASSVEAGGRVETQYF.

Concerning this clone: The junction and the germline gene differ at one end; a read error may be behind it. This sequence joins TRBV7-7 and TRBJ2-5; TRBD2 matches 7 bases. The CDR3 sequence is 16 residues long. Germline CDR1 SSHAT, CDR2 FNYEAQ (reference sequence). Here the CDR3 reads CASSFGGLAEKETQYF. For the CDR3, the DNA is TGTGCTAGCAGCTTCGGGGGTCTAGCGGAAAAAGAGACCCAGTACTTC.

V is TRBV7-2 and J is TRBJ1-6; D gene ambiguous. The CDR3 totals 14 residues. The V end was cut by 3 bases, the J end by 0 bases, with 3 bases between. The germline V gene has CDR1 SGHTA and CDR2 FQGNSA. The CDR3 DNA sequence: TGTGCCAGCAGCTTTAGCTCCTATAATTCACCCCTCCACTTT. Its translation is CASSFSSYNSPLHF.

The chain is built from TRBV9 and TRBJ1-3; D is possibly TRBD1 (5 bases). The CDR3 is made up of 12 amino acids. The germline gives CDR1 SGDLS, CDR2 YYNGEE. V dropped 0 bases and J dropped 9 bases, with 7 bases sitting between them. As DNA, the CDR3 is TGTGCCAGCAGCGTAGTGGGGGGCACCATATATTTT. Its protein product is CASSVVGGTIYF.

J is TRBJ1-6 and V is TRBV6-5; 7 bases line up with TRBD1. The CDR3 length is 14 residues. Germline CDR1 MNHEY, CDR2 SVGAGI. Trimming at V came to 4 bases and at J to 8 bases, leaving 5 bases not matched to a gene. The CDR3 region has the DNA TGTGCCAGCAGTTCCTCGACAGGGTATTCACCCCTCCACTTT. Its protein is CASSSSTGYSPLHF.

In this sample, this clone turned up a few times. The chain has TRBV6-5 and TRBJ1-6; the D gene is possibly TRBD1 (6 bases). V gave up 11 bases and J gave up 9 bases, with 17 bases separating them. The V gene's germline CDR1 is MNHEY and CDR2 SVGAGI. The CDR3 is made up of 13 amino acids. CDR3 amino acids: CAGKGTLFSPLHF. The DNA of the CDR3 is TGTGCCGGAAAGGGGACACTCTTTTCACCCCTCCACTTT.

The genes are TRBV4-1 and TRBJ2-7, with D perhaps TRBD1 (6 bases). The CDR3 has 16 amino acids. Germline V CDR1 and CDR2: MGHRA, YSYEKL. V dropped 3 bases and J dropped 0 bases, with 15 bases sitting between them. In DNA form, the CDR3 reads TGCGCCAGCAGCCAGATGACAGGCGTCAGCTCCTACGAGCAGTACTTC. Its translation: CASSQMTGVSSYEQYF.

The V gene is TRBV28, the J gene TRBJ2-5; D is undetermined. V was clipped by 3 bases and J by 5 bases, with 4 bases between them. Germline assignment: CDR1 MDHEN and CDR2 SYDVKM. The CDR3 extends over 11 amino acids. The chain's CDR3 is CASSFPETQYF. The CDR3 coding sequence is TGTGCCAGCAGTTTCCCGGAGACCCAGTACTTC.

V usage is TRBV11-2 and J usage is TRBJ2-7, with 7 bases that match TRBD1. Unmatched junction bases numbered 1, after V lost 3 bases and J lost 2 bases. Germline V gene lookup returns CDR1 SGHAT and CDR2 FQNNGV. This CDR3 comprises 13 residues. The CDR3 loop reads CASSFGTAYEQYF. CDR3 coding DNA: TGTGCCAGCAGCTTTGGGACAGCCTACGAGCAGTACTTC. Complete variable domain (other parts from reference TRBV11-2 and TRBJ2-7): EAGVAQSPRYKIIEKRQSVAFWCNPISGHATLYWYQQILGQGPKLLIQFQNNGVVDDSQLPKDRFSAERLKGVDSTLKIQPAKLEDSAVYLCASSFGTAYEQYFGPGTRLTVT.

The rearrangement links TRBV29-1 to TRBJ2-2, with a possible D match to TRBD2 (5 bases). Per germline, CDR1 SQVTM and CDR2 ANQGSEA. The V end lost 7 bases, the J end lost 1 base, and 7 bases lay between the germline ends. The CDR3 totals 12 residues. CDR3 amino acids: CSGGLNTGELFF. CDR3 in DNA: TGCAGCGGAGGACTGAACACCGGGGAGCTGTTTTTT.

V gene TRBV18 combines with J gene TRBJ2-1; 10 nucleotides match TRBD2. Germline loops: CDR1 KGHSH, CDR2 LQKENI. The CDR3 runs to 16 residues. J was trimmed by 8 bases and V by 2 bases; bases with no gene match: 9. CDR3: CASSPSWPSGGDEQFF. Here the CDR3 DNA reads TGTGCCAGCTCACCAAGCTGGCCTAGCGGGGGTGATGAGCAGTTCTTC.

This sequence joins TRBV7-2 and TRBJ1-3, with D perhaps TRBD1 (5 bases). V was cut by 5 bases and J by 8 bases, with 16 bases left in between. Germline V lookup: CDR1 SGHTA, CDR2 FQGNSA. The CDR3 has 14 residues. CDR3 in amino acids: CASSKGLIGDTIYF. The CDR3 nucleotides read TGTGCCAGCAGCAAGGGACTCATCGGGGACACCATATATTTT.

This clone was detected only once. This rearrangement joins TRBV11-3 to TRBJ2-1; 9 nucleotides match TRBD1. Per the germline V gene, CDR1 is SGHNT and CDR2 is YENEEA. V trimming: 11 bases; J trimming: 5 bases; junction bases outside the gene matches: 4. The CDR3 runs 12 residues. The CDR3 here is CASQGANNEQFF. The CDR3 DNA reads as TGTGCCTCACAGGGGGCAAACAATGAGCAGTTCTTC.

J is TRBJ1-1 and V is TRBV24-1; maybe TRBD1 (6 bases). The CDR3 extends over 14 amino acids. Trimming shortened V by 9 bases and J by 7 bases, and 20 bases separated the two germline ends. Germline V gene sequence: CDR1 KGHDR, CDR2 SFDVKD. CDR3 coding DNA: TGTGCCACCTCCCCAGGGGCAGGGAGGGGTGAAGCTTTCTTT. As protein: CATSPGAGRGEAFF.

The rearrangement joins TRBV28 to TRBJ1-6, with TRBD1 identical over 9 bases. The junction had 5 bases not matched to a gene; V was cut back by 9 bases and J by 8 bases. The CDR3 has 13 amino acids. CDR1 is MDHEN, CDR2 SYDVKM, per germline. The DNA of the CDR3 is TGTGCCAGTGGGGACAGGGTAGATTCACCCCTCCACTTT. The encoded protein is CASGDRVDSPLHF.

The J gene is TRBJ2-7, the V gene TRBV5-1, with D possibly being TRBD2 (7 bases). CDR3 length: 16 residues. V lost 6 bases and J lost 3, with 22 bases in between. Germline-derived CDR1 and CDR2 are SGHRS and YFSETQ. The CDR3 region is CASTLVRGGADYEQYF. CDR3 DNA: TGCGCCAGCACTTTAGTCAGAGGGGGGGCAGACTACGAGCAGTACTTC. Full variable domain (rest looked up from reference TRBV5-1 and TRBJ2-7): KAGVTQTPRYLIKTRGQQVTLSCSPISGHRSVSWYQQTPGQGLQFLFEYFSETQRNKGNFPGRFSGRQFSNSRSEMNVSTLELGDSALYLCASTLVRGGADYEQYFGPGTRLTVT.

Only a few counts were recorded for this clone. The CDR3 loop reads CASSLARSTSGGPRTGELFF. The CDR3 DNA sequence: TGTGCCAGCAGCTTAGCGCGATCGACTAGCGGGGGGCCAAGGACCGGGGAGCTGTTTTTT. The chain carries TRBV7-8 and TRBJ2-2; TRBD2 matches at 13 bases. Trimming took 0 bases from V and 5 from J; bases not matched to a gene: 12. The germline V gene encodes CDR1 SGHVS and CDR2 FQNEAQ. The CDR3 contains 20 residues.

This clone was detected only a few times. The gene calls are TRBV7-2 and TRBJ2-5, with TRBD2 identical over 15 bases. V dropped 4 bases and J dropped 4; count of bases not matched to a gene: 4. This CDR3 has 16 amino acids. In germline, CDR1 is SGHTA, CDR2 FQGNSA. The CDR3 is CASSYGLAGGLETQYF. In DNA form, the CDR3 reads TGTGCCAGCAGCTACGGACTAGCGGGGGGGCTAGAGACCCAGTACTTC.

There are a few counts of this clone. DNA of the CDR3: TGTGCTAGTGGTCTCGGGACTGCCCTGAACACTGAAGCTTTCTTT. As protein: CASGLGTALNTEAFF. The chain recombines TRBV12-5 with TRBJ1-1; possible D gene TRBD1, 5 bases. The length of the CDR3 is 15 residues. Germline V gives CDR1 LGHNT, CDR2 FRNRAP. Trimming removed 5 bases at V and 0 bases at J, with 13 bases between.

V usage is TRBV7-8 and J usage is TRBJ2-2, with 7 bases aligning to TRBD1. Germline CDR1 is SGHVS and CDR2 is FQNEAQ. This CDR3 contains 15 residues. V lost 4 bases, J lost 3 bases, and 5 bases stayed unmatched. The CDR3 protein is CASSSGQDYTGELFF. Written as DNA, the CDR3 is TGTGCCAGCAGCTCCGGACAGGACTACACCGGGGAGCTGTTTTTT.

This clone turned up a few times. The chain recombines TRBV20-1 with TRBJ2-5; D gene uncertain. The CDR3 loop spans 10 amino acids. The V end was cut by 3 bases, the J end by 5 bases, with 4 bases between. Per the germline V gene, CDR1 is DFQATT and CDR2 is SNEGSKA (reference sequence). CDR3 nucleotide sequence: TGCAGTGCTAGCGGTGAGACCCAGTACTTC. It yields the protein CSASGETQYF.